These 20 T cell receptor beta chains were sequenced from one sample in a study of response to subunit inactivated influenza vaccine. One entry per CDR3 protein results from TCRdb running MiXCR on the RT-PCR reads. The repertoire holds more than 450,000 distinct CDR3 sequences, with 10% to 15% as singletons. The source material was PBMCs from blood, sampled on the day of vaccination. The source is a man in his fifties who received an inactivated influenza vaccine.

This sequence joins TRBV14 and TRBJ1-6; D not certain. The CDR3 runs to 14 residues. Trimming removed 4 bases at V and 9 bases at J, with 13 bases between. The germline V gene has CDR1 SGHDN and CDR2 FVKESK. CDR3 sequence reads: CASSLRTSFSPLHF. For the CDR3, the DNA is TGTGCCAGCAGCCTCCGGACGTCTTTTTCACCCCTCCACTTT.

Ten or more counts support this clonotype. The genes are TRBV20-1 and TRBJ2-5; 11 nucleotides align to TRBD2. The V and J ends lost 5 bases and 0 bases, in that order; junction bases with no gene match: 8. Germline CDR1 reads DFQATT; CDR2 reads SNEGSKA (reference sequence). The CDR3 covers 16 residues. CDR3 region: CSALSALAGDQETQYF. CDR3 nucleotides: TGCAGTGCTCTATCCGCACTAGCGGGAGACCAAGAGACCCAGTACTTC.

The table lists this clonotype with many counts. The chain links TRBV6-1 to TRBJ1-3; D is uncertain. V was pared by 6 bases and J by 0 bases, with 9 bases between. Germline V gene data show CDR1 as MNHNS and CDR2 as SASEGT. The length of the CDR3 is 14 residues. The CDR3 sequence is CASREDLSGNTIYF. As DNA, the CDR3 is TGTGCCAGCAGGGAGGATCTCTCTGGAAACACCATATATTTT.

This clonotype has just a few counts. This chain connects TRBV27 to TRBJ2-5, with TRBD2 matching 14 bases. Looked up from germline, CDR1 is MNHEY and CDR2 is SMNVEV (reference sequence). The trim removed 5 bases at V and 4 bases at J, leaving 3 bases unmatched. The CDR3 contains 15 residues. The chain's CDR3 is CASSPGTSGRETQYF. The DNA for the CDR3 is TGTGCCAGCAGTCCCGGGACTAGCGGGAGAGAGACCCAGTACTTC.

V and J are TRBV7-9 and TRBJ2-2; D gene ambiguous. V was pared by 2 bases and J by 7 bases, with 11 bases between. The CDR3 has 14 residues. Looked up from germline, CDR1 is SEHNR and CDR2 is FQNEAQ (reference sequence). CDR3 nucleotide sequence: TGTGCCAGCAGCTTAAGGACGGGTGGCGGGGAGCTGTTTTTT. Translation: CASSLRTGGGELFF.

This clonotype was seen a handful of times. V and J are TRBV12-3 or TRBV12-4 and TRBJ2-1; 7 positions agree with TRBD2. The CDR3 loop spans 15 amino acids. Trimming took 7 bases from V and 0 from J; bases not matched to a gene: 6. This CDR3 reads CASTRGSGSYNEQFF. The CDR3 bases are TGTGCCAGCACCCGCGGGAGCGGCTCCTACAATGAGCAGTTCTTC.

In this sample, this clonotype turned up a few times. The chain joins TRBV10-3 to TRBJ2-5; 14 positions agree with TRBD2. Germline CDR1 ENHRY, CDR2 SYGVKD. Trimming removed 6 bases from V and 2 bases from J; junction bases left unmatched: 2. The CDR3 covers 15 residues. CDR3 protein: CAIRRTSGGQETQYF. The CDR3 DNA is TGTGCCATCAGGCGGACTAGCGGGGGGCAAGAGACCCAGTACTTC.

This clonotype has a handful of counts. The genes are TRBV6-5 and TRBJ2-4, with TRBD1 matching over 7 bases. The junction had 4 bases not matched to a gene; V was cut back by 4 bases and J by 4 bases. Germline loops: CDR1 MNHEY, CDR2 SVGAGI. The CDR3 totals 14 residues. CDR3 sequence: CASSSGTVKNIQYF. The DNA for the CDR3 is TGTGCCAGCAGTTCCGGGACAGTGAAAAACATTCAGTACTTC.

This clonotype showed up just a few times. The gene calls are TRBV6-1 and TRBJ2-5; 10 positions agree with TRBD2. The CDR3 covers 14 residues. Germline-derived CDR1 and CDR2 are MNHNS and SASEGT. With V trimmed by 7 bases and J by 3 bases, 5 bases remained unmatched. CDR3 nucleotides: TGTGCCAGCACACTCGGACTAGCGGAAGAGACCCAGTACTTC. Protein sequence: CASTLGLAEETQYF.

This clonotype was seen a few times. The V call is TRBV7-2, the J call TRBJ2-3; D call uncertain. V dropped 5 bases and J dropped 4 bases, with 10 bases sitting between them. Germline V lookup: CDR1 SGHTA, CDR2 FQGNSA. There are 13 residues in the CDR3. The CDR3 coding sequence is TGTGCCAGCAGCCCACGGTTCGCAGATACGCAGTATTTT. This translates into CASSPRFADTQYF.

The J gene is TRBJ1-3, the V gene TRBV12-3 or TRBV12-4, with unresolved D. V lost 5 bases and J 4 bases, leaving 9 bases between the germline ends. The CDR3 is 13 residues long. In nucleotides, the CDR3 is TGTGCCAGCAGTCCTGACGCCGGAAACACCATATATTTT. It specifies CASSPDAGNTIYF.

V is TRBV18 and J is TRBJ2-6; 10 bases align to TRBD1. This CDR3 is 19 amino acids long. V trimming: 4 bases; J trimming: 0 bases; junction bases outside the gene matches: 9. Per germline, CDR1 KGHSH and CDR2 LQKENI. The CDR3 DNA sequence: TGTGCCAGCTCACGAATGGGACAGGGGAGCTCCTCTGGGGCCAACGTCCTGACTTTC. Residues: CASSRMGQGSSSGANVLTF.

This clonotype was detected ten times or more. This chain links TRBV27 with TRBJ1-3, with D perhaps matching TRBD1 (5 bases). Trimming removed 6 bases from V and 1 base from J, with 13 bases in between. CDR3 length: 15 amino acids. Germline V gene data show CDR1 as MNHEY and CDR2 as SMNVEV (reference sequence). The CDR3 DNA follows: TGTGCCAGCAGCCCTGACAGTGGGTCTGGAAACACCATATATTTT. It specifies CASSPDSGSGNTIYF.

The chain carries TRBV7-9 and TRBJ2-4; no reliable D call. V shed 5 bases and J shed 7 bases, with 21 bases lying between them. The CDR3 covers 16 residues. CDR1 is SEHNR and CDR2 is FQNEAQ in the germline V gene (reference sequence). The CDR3 is CASSPLGTRPGNIQYF. DNA of the CDR3: TGTGCCAGCAGCCCCCTGGGCACGCGTCCTGGGAACATTCAGTACTTC.

This clonotype was found many times. CDR3 amino acids: CASSLPDAYEQYF. The CDR3 DNA sequence: TGTGCCAGCAGTTTACCGGACGCGTACGAGCAGTACTTC. The V gene is TRBV28, the J gene TRBJ2-7; the D is unclear. The CDR3 is 13 residues long. Germline values: CDR1 MDHEN, CDR2 SYDVKM. V lost 2 bases and J lost 4, with 9 bases in between. The whole variable domain, remainder taken from reference TRBV28 and TRBJ2-7, is DVKVTQSSRYLVKRTGEKVFLECVQDMDHENMFWYRQDPGLGLRLIYFSYDVKMKEKGDIPEGYSVSREKKERFSLILESASTNQTSMYLCASSLPDAYEQYFGPGTRLTVT.

J is TRBJ1-1 and V is TRBV7-2; no reliable D call. This CDR3 comprises 14 residues. Trimming took off 5 bases at V and 8 bases at J, with 18 bases between the two ends. The germline CDR1 and CDR2 sequences are SGHTA and FQGNSA. CDR3 region: CASSPTLATPEAFF. The CDR3 nucleotides are TGTGCCAGCAGCCCAACCCTAGCAACACCCGAAGCTTTCTTT.

The V gene is TRBV2, the J gene TRBJ2-1, with 8 bases fitting TRBD2. The CDR3 consists of 16 residues. Germline trimming cut 8 bases from V and 8 bases from J; bases unmatched to any gene: 17. Per germline, CDR1 SNHLY and CDR2 FYNNEI. The CDR3 nucleotides read TGTGCCAGCGGGCATCCTAGCGGGTGGGGAGAGGATGAGCAGTTCTTC. It yields the protein CASGHPSGWGEDEQFF.

The CDR3 DNA reads TGTGCCAGCAGCTTATCCGGACAGAGCACGCAGTATTTT. Translated, it gives CASSLSGQSTQYF. The rearrangement joins TRBV7-3 to TRBJ2-3; perhaps TRBD1 as D (6 bases). Germline-derived CDR1 and CDR2 are SGHTA and FQGTGA. The CDR3 loop spans 13 amino acids. Trimming removed 2 bases from V and 9 bases from J, with 12 bases in between. The full variable domain, rest sourced from reference TRBV7-3 and TRBJ2-3, is GAGVSQTPSNKVTEKGKYVELRCDPISGHTALYWYRQSLGQGPEFLIYFQGTGAADDSGLPNDRFFAVRPEGSVSTLKIQRTERGDSAVYLCASSLSGQSTQYFGPGTRLTVL.

The chain carries TRBV12-3 or TRBV12-4 and TRBJ2-7; D remains unclear. The CDR3 totals 12 residues. Deletions cut 2 bases from V and 3 bases from J, with 5 bases between. The CDR3 DNA reads as TGTGCCAGCAGTTTATATAACTACGAGCAGTACTTC. It codes for CASSLYNYEQYF.

The chain joins TRBV3-1 to TRBJ2-3; no clear D. With 1 base removed from V and 2 bases from J, the gap between germline ends came to 13 bases. The CDR3 loop spans 16 amino acids. CDR1 and CDR2 from the germline V gene are LGHDT and YNNKEL (reference sequence). The CDR3 sequence: CASSQVPESATDTQYF. DNA for the CDR3: TGTGCCAGCAGCCAAGTTCCGGAGTCGGCCACAGATACGCAGTATTTT.